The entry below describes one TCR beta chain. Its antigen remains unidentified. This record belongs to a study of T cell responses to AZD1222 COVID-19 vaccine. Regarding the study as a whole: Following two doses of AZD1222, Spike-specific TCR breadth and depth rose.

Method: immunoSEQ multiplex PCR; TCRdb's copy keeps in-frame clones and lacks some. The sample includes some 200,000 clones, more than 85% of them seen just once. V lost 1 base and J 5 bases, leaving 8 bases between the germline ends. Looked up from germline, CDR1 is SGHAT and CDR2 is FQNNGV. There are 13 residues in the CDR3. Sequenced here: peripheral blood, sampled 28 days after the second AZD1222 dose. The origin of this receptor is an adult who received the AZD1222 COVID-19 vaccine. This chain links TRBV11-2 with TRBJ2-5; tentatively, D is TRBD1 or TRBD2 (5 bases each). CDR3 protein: CASSLGWGETQYF. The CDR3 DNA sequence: TGTGCCAGCAGCTTAGGATGGGGGGAGACCCAGTACTTC.